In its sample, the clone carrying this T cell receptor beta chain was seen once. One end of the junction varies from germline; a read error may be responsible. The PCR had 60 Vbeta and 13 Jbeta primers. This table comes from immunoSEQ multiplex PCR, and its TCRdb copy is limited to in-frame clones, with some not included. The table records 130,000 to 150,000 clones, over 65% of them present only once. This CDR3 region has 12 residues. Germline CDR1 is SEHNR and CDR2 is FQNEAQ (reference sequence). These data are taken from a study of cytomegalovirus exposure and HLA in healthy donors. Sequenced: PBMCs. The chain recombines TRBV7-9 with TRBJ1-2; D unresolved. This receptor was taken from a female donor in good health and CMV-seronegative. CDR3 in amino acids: CSSSPGIRGYTF. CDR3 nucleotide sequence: TGTTCCAGCAGCCCCGGGATTCGGGGCTACACCTTC.